Following are 25 T cell receptor beta chains from one sample sequenced in a study. Via MiXCR, TCRdb re-called the RT-PCR reads, giving one row per CDR3 protein. The table records about 700,000 distinct CDR3 sequences, 13% to 15% of them present only once. The source material was memory CD4+ T cells from blood. The receptor source for this set is a female donor in good health, serving as a healthy control.

This rearrangement joins TRBV5-6 to TRBJ1-2; no reliable D call. The length of the CDR3 is 13 residues. From germline, CDR1 is SGHDT and CDR2 YYEEEE. V shed 4 bases and J shed 4 bases, with 11 bases lying between them. The CDR3 loop is CASSAGGSYGYTF. CDR3 DNA: TGTGCCAGCAGCGCCGGTGGGTCCTATGGCTACACCTTC.

The chain uses TRBV5-6 and TRBJ2-7, with D hard to call. This CDR3 comprises 13 residues. The germline gives CDR1 SGHDT, CDR2 YYEEEE. Trimming shortened V by 0 bases and J by 6 bases, and 10 bases separated the two germline ends. Here the CDR3 DNA reads TGTGCCAGCAGCTTGGTCTCTGGTACCGAGCAGTACTTC. Its protein product is CASSLVSGTEQYF.

This clonotype was seen repeatedly, ten times or more. The chain combines TRBV7-9 with TRBJ2-5, with 7 positions matching TRBD1. V shed 7 bases, J shed 2 bases, and the junction held 4 bases outside the gene matches. The CDR3 extends over 13 amino acids. The germline gives CDR1 SEHNR, CDR2 FQNEAQ (reference sequence). CDR3 in DNA: TGTGCCAGCACCCGGGACAGTCAAGAGACCCAGTACTTC. Its translation: CASTRDSQETQYF.

The chain couples TRBV7-8 to TRBJ2-1; D remains unclear. V was trimmed by 3 bases and J by 0 bases, leaving 9 bases between them. CDR3 size: 15 residues. The germline gives CDR1 SGHVS, CDR2 FQNEAQ. CDR3 residues: CASSFGSDSYNEQFF. The CDR3, as DNA: TGTGCCAGCAGCTTTGGGTCTGACTCCTACAATGAGCAGTTCTTC. The variable domain in full, completed from reference TRBV7-8 and TRBJ2-1, reads GAGVSQSPRYKVAKRGQDVALRCDPISGHVSLFWYQQALGQGPEFLTYFQNEAQLDKSGLPSDRFFAERPEGSVSTLKIQRTQQEDSAVYLCASSFGSDSYNEQFFGPGTRLTVL.

J is TRBJ2-3 and V is TRBV5-1, with D possibly being TRBD2 (5 bases). The CDR3 sequence is 15 residues long. Trimming stripped 4 bases from V and 5 bases from J, with 17 bases between. The germline V gene has CDR1 SGHRS and CDR2 YFSETQ. As DNA, the CDR3 is TGCGCCAGCAGCGTCAGACCGGGGTCCAGAGATACGCAGTATTTT. Translated, it gives CASSVRPGSRDTQYF. The whole variable domain, remainder taken from reference TRBV5-1 and TRBJ2-3, is KAGVTQTPRYLIKTRGQQVTLSCSPISGHRSVSWYQQTPGQGLQFLFEYFSETQRNKGNFPGRFSGRQFSNSRSEMNVSTLELGDSALYLCASSVRPGSRDTQYFGPGTRLTVL.

This sequence joins TRBV7-8 and TRBJ1-2, with D hard to call. Germline assignment: CDR1 SGHVS and CDR2 FQNEAQ. The CDR3 spans 13 residues. The ends were cut back, 4 bases at V and 3 bases at J, with 9 bases in the middle. In DNA form, the CDR3 reads TGTGCCAGCAGCTCCTTGCTGGACTATGGCTACACCTTC. Translated, it gives CASSSLLDYGYTF. Using reference TRBV7-8 and TRBJ1-2 for the parts outside the CDR3, the full variable domain is GAGVSQSPRYKVAKRGQDVALRCDPISGHVSLFWYQQALGQGPEFLTYFQNEAQLDKSGLPSDRFFAERPEGSVSTLKIQRTQQEDSAVYLCASSSLLDYGYTFGSGTRLTVV.

This clonotype has more than one count but fewer than ten. This CDR3 reads CASSFGGGRATYEQYF. CDR3 DNA sequence: TGTGCCAGCAGTTTTGGCGGCGGGAGGGCCACGTACGAGCAGTACTTC. J is TRBJ2-7 and V is TRBV7-9, with TRBD2 matching over 9 bases. This CDR3 is built from 16 residues. Germline V gives CDR1 SEHNR, CDR2 FQNEAQ (reference sequence). V shed 6 bases and J 4 bases; nucleotides not matched to a gene: 13.

This clonotype was seen only a few times. The gene calls are TRBV21-1 and TRBJ2-7. TRBV21-1 is given as a pseudogene. The CDR3 extends over 12 amino acids. The CDR3 DNA reads TGTGCCAGCTGCCGGGTGCCCTACGAGCAGTACTTC. Translating gives CASCRVPYEQYF.

This clonotype was counted many times. V and J are TRBV15 and TRBJ2-1, with 10 bases lining up with TRBD1. Per germline, CDR1 LNHNV and CDR2 YYDKDF (reference sequence). The junction had 8 bases not matched to a gene; V was cut back by 0 bases and J by 6 bases. This CDR3 spans 17 amino acids. The CDR3 is CATSRDLGTGVFNEQFF. The CDR3 region has the DNA TGTGCCACCAGCAGAGATCTGGGGACAGGGGTGTTCAATGAGCAGTTCTTC.

Many counts were recorded for this clonotype. The chain uses TRBV15 and TRBJ2-3; D gene unclear. The germline V and J ends were trimmed by 0 bases and 6 bases, with 7 bases remaining between them. Per germline, CDR1 LNHNV and CDR2 YYDKDF (reference sequence). The CDR3 loop spans 13 amino acids. CDR3 nucleotides: TGTGCCACCAGCAGAGATCTCCCGGATACGCAGTATTTT. Amino acids: CATSRDLPDTQYF.

The CDR3 here is CSAIPGTSGTYEQYF. In DNA form, the CDR3 reads TGCAGTGCCATTCCGGGGACTAGCGGAACCTACGAGCAGTACTTC. The J gene is TRBJ2-7, the V gene TRBV20-1; 11 bases map to TRBD2. The V gene's germline CDR1 is DFQATT and CDR2 SNEGSKA (reference sequence). V shed 6 bases and J 2 bases; nucleotides not matched to a gene: 9. The CDR3 runs 15 residues.

The chain links TRBV10-3 to TRBJ2-2; either TRBD1 or TRBD2 may supply D (6 bases each). CDR3 size: 16 residues. V lost 7 bases, J lost 2 bases, and 17 bases lay in between. Looked up from germline, CDR1 is ENHRY and CDR2 is SYGVKD. The CDR3 DNA sequence: TGTGCCATCAAGGGTTCTGGCGGGACAAACACCGGGGAGCTGTTTTTT. As protein: CAIKGSGGTNTGELFF.

Concerning this clonotype: This may arise from a read error, as a much more abundant clone is one base away. CDR3 nucleotide sequence: TGCGCCAGCAGCTTTGGAAGGGAGACTTTCTTT. Protein: CASSFGRETFF. The chain has TRBV5-1 and TRBJ1-1; D unresolved. V dropped 2 bases and J dropped 12 bases, with 11 bases sitting between them. Germline V CDR1 and CDR2: SGHRS, YFSETQ. The CDR3 runs to 11 residues.

V usage is TRBV5-1 and J usage is TRBJ2-7, with a tentative D call TRBD1 (5 bases). The germline V gene has CDR1 SGHRS and CDR2 YFSETQ. Deletions cut 4 bases from V and 6 bases from J, with 8 bases between. The CDR3 contains 11 residues. CDR3 nucleotides: TGCGCCAGCAGCGACCAGGGCGAGCAGTACTTC. As protein: CASSDQGEQYF.

This clonotype showed up many times. The genes are TRBV6-6 and TRBJ1-1; D remains ambiguous. The CDR3 totals 14 residues. The V gene's germline CDR1 is MNHNY and CDR2 SVGAGI (reference sequence). Deletions cut 7 bases from V and 6 bases from J, with 18 bases between. Here the CDR3 reads CASKTTTVGSEAFF. The DNA of the CDR3 is TGTGCCAGCAAAACAACGACTGTTGGGTCTGAAGCTTTCTTT.

The V call is TRBV28, the J call TRBJ1-3; a possible D gene is TRBD1 (5 bases). CDR1 is MDHEN, CDR2 SYDVKM, per germline. Trimming removed 3 bases at V and 0 bases at J, with 12 bases between. The CDR3 runs to 16 residues. The CDR3 DNA is TGTGCCAGCAGTTTTGGAGGGGCCGTCTCTGGAAACACCATATATTTT. Its protein is CASSFGGAVSGNTIYF.

The chain carries TRBV28 and TRBJ1-4; D unresolved. CDR3 length: 12 residues. Germline V gene sequence: CDR1 MDHEN, CDR2 SYDVKM. V was cut by 10 bases and J by 8 bases, with 14 bases left in between. The CDR3 nucleotides read TGTGCCACCAAATGGGGTGAAGAAAAACTGTTTTTT. Its translation: CATKWGEEKLFF. Supplemented by reference TRBV28 and TRBJ1-4, the full variable domain reads DVKVTQSSRYLVKRTGEKVFLECVQDMDHENMFWYRQDPGLGLRLIYFSYDVKMKEKGDIPEGYSVSREKKERFSLILESASTNQTSMYLCATKWGEEKLFFGSGTQLSVL.

The V call is TRBV12-3 or TRBV12-4, the J call TRBJ2-2; 7 positions match TRBD2. Germline trimming cut 6 bases from V and 2 bases from J; bases unmatched to any gene: 3. CDR3 size: 14 residues. The DNA for the CDR3 is TGTGCCAGCAGGACTAGCAGAAACACCGGGGAGCTGTTTTTT. This encodes CASRTSRNTGELFF.

This clonotype has a handful of counts. This rearrangement joins TRBV5-1 to TRBJ1-2, with D unresolved. V was shortened by 3 bases and J by 5 bases, with 14 bases between the two germline ends. CDR3 length: 14 amino acids. CDR1 is SGHRS, CDR2 YFSETQ, per germline. CDR3 nucleotides: TGCGCCAGCAGCTCCACGGGTCAGGAATATGGCTACACCTTC. This codes for CASSSTGQEYGYTF.

The chain is built from TRBV12-3 or TRBV12-4 and TRBJ2-7, with TRBD1 matching 8 bases. The CDR3 sequence is 14 residues long. The V and J ends lost 7 bases and 5 bases, in that order; junction bases with no gene match: 10. CDR3: CASILGDRSDEQYF. Written as DNA, the CDR3 is TGTGCCAGCATCCTTGGGGACAGGTCCGACGAGCAGTACTTC.

This clonotype was counted at least ten times. The chain links TRBV5-1 to TRBJ2-2; D perhaps matches TRBD1 (6 bases). Germline CDR1 reads SGHRS; CDR2 reads YFSETQ. V was clipped by 4 bases and J by 6 bases, with 16 bases between them. This CDR3 has 15 residues. The CDR3 DNA sequence: TGCGCCAGCAGCCTCCGTACAGGGAGATCCGGGGAGCTGTTTTTT. Its translation: CASSLRTGRSGELFF.

This clonotype was picked up many times. This chain connects TRBV6-5 to TRBJ1-4, with unresolved D. CDR3 size: 13 residues. Germline V gene lookup returns CDR1 MNHEY and CDR2 SVGAGI. V lost 0 bases to trimming and J lost 6 bases, with 5 bases between them. CDR3 nucleotides: TGTGCCAGCAGTTACTCGACTTATGAAAAACTGTTTTTT. Translating gives CASSYSTYEKLFF.

This chain connects TRBV19 to TRBJ1-6, with D hard to call. From germline, CDR1 is LNHDA and CDR2 SQIVND (reference sequence). Deletions cut 3 bases from V and 7 bases from J, with 7 bases between. CDR3 length: 13 residues. Here the CDR3 reads CASSMGRNSPLHF. CDR3 sequence (DNA): TGTGCCAGTAGTATGGGTCGAAATTCACCCCTCCACTTT. The variable domain in full, completed from reference TRBV19 and TRBJ1-6, reads DGGITQSPKYLFRKEGQNVTLSCEQNLNHDAMYWYRQDPGQGLRLIYYSQIVNDFQKGDIAEGYSVSREKKESFPLTVTSAQKNPTAFYLCASSMGRNSPLHFGNGTRLTVT.

The CDR3: CSAGSSGRAREQYF. In nucleotides, the CDR3 is TGCAGTGCTGGGAGTAGCGGGAGGGCTCGGGAGCAGTACTTC. V is TRBV20-1 and J is TRBJ2-7; 11 nucleotides align to TRBD2. The length of the CDR3 is 14 residues. V was pared by 5 bases and J by 7 bases, with 10 bases of the junction left unmatched. The germline CDR1 and CDR2 sequences are DFQATT and SNEGSKA (reference sequence).

The chain combines TRBV30 with TRBJ2-3; TRBD2 matches at 7 bases. From germline, CDR1 is GTSNPN and CDR2 SVGIG (reference sequence). The CDR3 totals 16 residues. V gave up 0 bases and J gave up 0 bases; unmatched junction bases: 6. CDR3 DNA: TGTGCCTGGAGTGTGGGGGGGGGAATTAGCACAGATACGCAGTATTTT. This encodes CAWSVGGGISTDTQYF.